Below, 8 T cell receptor beta chains from the same sample are listed, as sequenced in a study of cytomegalovirus exposure and HLA in healthy donors. Amplification used 60 Vbeta primers and 13 Jbeta primers. This table comes from immunoSEQ multiplex PCR, and its TCRdb copy is limited to in-frame clones, with some not included. The sample lists 150,000 or so clones; 60% to 85% were seen once. Sequencing was carried out using PBMCs. The source of these receptors is a woman in her thirties or forties in good health and CMV-seronegative.

The chain links TRBV5-1 to TRBJ2-5; no firm D call. The V end was cut by 4 bases, the J end by 5 bases, with 9 bases between. The CDR3 consists of 12 residues. Germline CDR1 and CDR2: SGHRS and YFSETQ. CDR3 nucleotides: TGCGCCAGCAGCCGTATGGAGGAGACCCAGTACTTC. This codes for CASSRMEETQYF.

The chain recombines TRBV6-5 with TRBJ2-7, with a weak D call TRBD1 (6 bases). CDR3 length: 14 amino acids. Trimming cost V 0 bases and J 6 bases, with 12 bases left between them. Germline V gives CDR1 MNHEY, CDR2 SVGAGI. CDR3: CASSYSWTEIEQYF. Here the CDR3 DNA reads TGTGCCAGCAGTTACTCATGGACAGAGATCGAGCAGTACTTC.

The chain couples TRBV10-3 to TRBJ2-3, with D possibly being TRBD2 (5 bases). Germline-derived CDR1 and CDR2 are ENHRY and SYGVKD. The CDR3 length is 16 residues. Between the trimmed V and J ends, which lost 5 bases and 8 bases, there was a span of 23 bases. CDR3 in DNA: TGTGCCATCAGTACTAGTAGGCAGGTACCCGGCGTTACGCAGTATTTT. It is translated as CAISTSRQVPGVTQYF.

The chain has TRBV7-9 and TRBJ1-2, with D tentatively TRBD1 (5 bases). The CDR3 covers 13 residues. From germline, CDR1 is SEHNR and CDR2 FQNEAQ (reference sequence). V lost 6 bases, J lost 6 bases, and 14 bases lay in between. The CDR3 DNA sequence: TGTGCCAGCAGTCTGGCAGGGCCCAATGGCTACACCTTC. Encoded protein: CASSLAGPNGYTF.

The rearrangement uses TRBV9 and TRBJ1-6; tentatively, D is TRBD1 (6 bases). Trimming took 2 bases from V and 13 from J, leaving 13 bases between them. This CDR3 is 13 amino acids long. In germline, CDR1 is SGDLS, CDR2 YYNGEE. CDR3 sequence reads: CASSVTGHSPLHF. CDR3 coding DNA: TGTGCCAGCAGCGTCACGGGACACTCGCCCCTCCACTTT.

The V call is TRBV6-1, the J call TRBJ1-4; possibly TRBD1 for D (6 bases). The V end was cut by 4 bases, the J end by 0 bases, with 15 bases between. Germline lookup yields CDR1 MNHNS and CDR2 SASEGT. The CDR3 runs 17 residues. The CDR3 loop is CASSGPKGGATNEKLFF. CDR3 coding DNA: TGTGCCAGCAGTGGGCCGAAGGGGGGGGCAACTAATGAAAAACTGTTTTTT.

This clone was picked up one time. V gene TRBV6-1 combines with J gene TRBJ2-3; 10 bases line up with TRBD1. The CDR3 is 14 residues long. Germline V gene sequence: CDR1 MNHNS, CDR2 SASEGT. Germline trimming cut 7 bases from V and 3 bases from J; bases unmatched to any gene: 4. DNA for the CDR3: TGTGCCAGCACCCTGGACAGGGGGACAGATACGCAGTATTTT. The encoded protein is CASTLDRGTDTQYF.

The chain couples TRBV30 to TRBJ1-2; 10 bases fit TRBD1. The CDR3 contains 13 residues. The junction had 1 base not matched to a gene; V was cut back by 3 bases and J by 3 bases. Germline CDR1 GTSNPN, CDR2 SVGIG (reference sequence). CDR3 coding DNA: TGTGCCTGGAGGACAGGGGGCCACTATGGCTACACCTTC. It yields the protein CAWRTGGHYGYTF.